Listed below are T cell receptor beta chains from one sample, sequenced in a study of T cell responses to AZD1222 COVID-19 vaccine. Clones were read by immunoSEQ multiplex PCR, and TCRdb kept only the in-frame ones, dropping some. The sample consists of approximately 100,000 clones, around 87% of them appearing once. Sequencing used peripheral blood, obtained on day 0 of AZD1222 vaccination. All receptors come from an adult in good health. Each CDR3 is given with its conserved first and last residue. The D gene is left open where the match is weak. Rows give clone size only sometimes, using once, few, many, or a class for an expanded clone.

clone size	D gene	V gene	J gene	CDR3 DNA	CDR3 protein
NA	TRBD1	TRBV19	TRBJ1-5	TGTGCCAGTAGCCGACAGGGGTTCGGCAATCAGCCCCAGCATTTT	CASSRQGFGNQPQHF
once	NA	TRBV25-1	TRBJ1-4	TGTGCCAGCAGCGAGGCGGGACAATTTAATGAAAAACTGTTTTTT	CASSEAGQFNEKLFF
NA	TRBD2	TRBV5-1	TRBJ2-7	TGCGCCAGCACACAGGGTAGCGGGAGTCCCGAGCAGTACTTC	CASTQGSGSPEQYF
once	TRBD1	TRBV7-9	TRBJ2-1	TGTGCCAGCAGGCACCGGGACAGGGGTGAGCAGTTCTTC	CASRHRDRGEQFF
NA	TRBD1	TRBV18	TRBJ2-1	TGTGCCAGCTCACCGACAGGGTCCCATGAGCAGTTCTTC	CASSPTGSHEQFF
NA	TRBD1	TRBV3-1/TRBV3-2	TRBJ1-2	TGTGCCAGCAGCCAAAGGGACAGTCCTAACTATGGCTACACCTTC	CASSQRDSPNYGYTF
NA	NA	TRBV6-5	TRBJ1-4	TGTGCCAGCAGTTTCGTTCGGGAAAAACTGTTTTTT	CASSFVREKLFF
NA	NA	TRBV10-3	TRBJ1-1	TGTGCCATCAGCCGTGGACTGAACACTGAAGCTTTCTTT	CAISRGLNTEAFF
NA	NA	TRBV7-3	TRBJ2-5	TGTGCCAGCAGCGTTTACATGGGGGAGACCCAGTACTTC	CASSVYMGETQYF
NA	NA	TRBV6-5	TRBJ1-3	TGTGCCAGCAGTTACGCGGGGCAGACCTCTGGAAACACCATATATTTT	CASSYAGQTSGNTIYF
NA	TRBD1	TRBV6-1	TRBJ1-2	TGTGCCAGCAGTGAACCCGGCCAGGGGGCCTATGGCTACACCTTC	CASSEPGQGAYGYTF
NA	NA	TRBV19	TRBJ2-1	TGTGCCAGTAGTAGCCTCAATGAGCAGTTCTTC	CASSSLNEQFF
NA	NA	TRBV5-4	TRBJ2-3	TGTGCCAGCACCGGAACTAGCACAGATACGCAGTATTTT	CASTGTSTDTQYF
NA	NA	TRBV6-2/TRBV6-3	TRBJ2-5	TGTGCCAGCAGTTACCGGGGACATGAGACCCAGTACTTC	CASSYRGHETQYF
once	NA	TRBV11-2	TRBJ2-4	TGTGCCAGCAGCCCACTCACAGGGCCCAAAAACATTCAGTACTTC	CASSPLTGPKNIQYF
NA	NA	TRBV18	TRBJ1-2	TGTGCCAGCTCACCACCGACAGAGAGCTATGGCTACACCTTC	CASSPPTESYGYTF
NA	TRBD1	TRBV7-9	TRBJ2-7	TGTGCCAGCAGCTCGACAGGGGACAATTACGAGCAGTACTTC	CASSSTGDNYEQYF
once	NA	TRBV6-5	TRBJ1-3	TGTGCCAGCAAGGGGGGATTGAGAGGAAACACCATATATTTT	CASKGGLRGNTIYF
NA	NA	TRBV7-8	TRBJ2-7	TGTGCCAGCAGCTCCCGCTTAGATGTTTATGGACCTGTCATGGAGCAGTACTTC	CASSSRLDVYGPVMEQYF
NA	NA	TRBV20-1	TRBJ2-1	TGCAGTGCCAGTCCTACCCCGGCTTACAATGAGCAGTTCTTC	CSASPTPAYNEQFF
NA	NA	TRBV18	TRBJ1-1	TGTGCCAGCTCACGCCAGGACGCAGAAGCTTTCTTT	CASSRQDAEAFF
once	NA	TRBV9	TRBJ2-7	TGTGCCAGCAGCGTAGGGTCAGTCTCCTACGAGCAGTACTTC	CASSVGSVSYEQYF
NA	NA	TRBV9	TRBJ2-7	TGTGCCAGCAGCGTAGCTCCCGGGGGTAGTAGTTCGGACGAGCAGTACTTC	CASSVAPGGSSSDEQYF
NA	NA	TRBV10-2	TRBJ2-5	TGCGCCACATCAAGTTGGGCTCGGGAGACCCAGTACTTC	CATSSWARETQYF
NA	TRBD2	TRBV3-1/TRBV3-2	TRBJ2-1	TGTGCCAGCAGCCAGAGTAGCGGGAGTACCTACAATGAGCAGTTCTTC	CASSQSSGSTYNEQFF
NA	NA	TRBV3-1/TRBV3-2	TRBJ1-1	TGTGCCAGCAGCCAAGTCTTGGACAGCGACACTGAAGCTTTCTTT	CASSQVLDSDTEAFF
NA	TRBD2	TRBV18	TRBJ2-5	TGTGCCAGCTCACCCCAGCGGGACGTGACCCAGTACTTC	CASSPQRDVTQYF
NA	TRBD1	TRBV19	TRBJ2-5	TGTGCCAGTAGTATGTGGAGACAGGGGGCGACGGAGACCCAGTACTTC	CASSMWRQGATETQYF
NA	NA	TRBV7-2	TRBJ1-1	TGTGCCAGCAGCCTTACGGCGCAGGGTGAAGCTTTCTTT	CASSLTAQGEAFF
NA	NA	TRBV28	TRBJ1-3	TGTGCCAGCAGGGAAAGGGGATCTGGAAACACCATATATTTT	CASRERGSGNTIYF